The sequence of this T cell receptor beta chain was determined in a study of cytomegalovirus exposure and HLA in healthy donors. The wider study: There were several hundred genotyped donors. Of these, 81% fell in the genetic ancestry cluster associated with self-reported Caucasian donors.

The PCR employed 60 Vbeta primers together with 13 Jbeta primers. TCRdb's table, derived via immunoSEQ multiplex PCR, lists solely in-frame clones and lacks some. The table has 160,000 or so clones, approximately 88% seen once. The donors gave bone marrow, and they were healthy. The V and J ends lost 5 bases and 6 bases respectively, with 17 bases between them. CDR1 SGHAT and CDR2 FQNNGV come from the germline V gene. The CDR3 is 14 amino acids. General study points: Researchers reported in a later analysis that a missense DCLRE1C variant was tied to TCR beta V- and J-gene trimming. About 87% or about 30% of the time was how often most TCR beta V segments were productive, according to an earlier analysis.

This clone was found a few times. Its matching antigen is unknown. Sequencing was carried out using PBMCs. The receptor was derived from a woman aged 18 to 35 in good health and CMV-seronegative. The chain links TRBV11-2 to TRBJ2-7; D is perhaps TRBD2 (6 bases). CDR3 protein: CASSPSPQGGEQYF. The DNA for the CDR3 is TGTGCCAGCAGCCCCTCGCCGCAGGGAGGCGAGCAGTACTTC.